This T cell receptor (beta chain) derives from a study of cytotoxic CD8 clonotypes in ibrutinib-treated CLL. This CDR3 has 16 residues. J lost 6 bases, V lost 5 bases, and 6 bases had no gene match. Germline V gene sequence: CDR1 SEHNR, CDR2 FQNEAQ (reference sequence). Using immunoSEQ multiplex PCR, the repertoire was profiled, and TCRdb retains in-frame clones only, with some absent. Among fewer than 50,000 clones listed, 60% to 75% were seen once. The rearrangement links TRBV7-9 to TRBJ2-2; 13 bases map to TRBD2. The source was PBMCs, collected after 12 months of ibrutinib treatment. This sequence originates from a human donor with chronic lymphocytic leukemia. The DNA for the CDR3 is TGTGCCAGCAGCCCAGGACTAGCGGGAGTTTCCGGGGAGCTGTTTTTT. It encodes CASSPGLAGVSGELFF.